This TCR beta chain was sequenced for a study of response to subunit inactivated influenza vaccine. Per germline, CDR1 DFQATT and CDR2 SNEGSKA (reference sequence). The CDR3 is 16 amino acids. Trimming took 3 bases from V and 0 from J; bases not matched to a gene: 10. Points on this clonotype: Its target is unknown.

TCRdb ran MiXCR on the RT-PCR reads and lists one entry per CDR3 protein. Of about 780,000 distinct CDR3 sequences detected, 15% to 20% appear once; the ten largest clones hold roughly 10%. Broader study findings: With each seasonal influenza vaccination, the authors suggested, few new T cells are recruited.

Sequencing was performed on PBMCs from blood, taken around 5 days after vaccination. The chain couples TRBV20-1 to TRBJ2-5, with 7 bases matching TRBD1. This clonotype was sampled from a man aged 45-65 years who received an inactivated influenza vaccine. The DNA of the CDR3 is TGCAGTGCTAGGGTTAGGGGACAGTCGTACCAAGAGACCCAGTACTTC. It translates to CSARVRGQSYQETQYF.